The present TCR beta chain was sequenced within a study of shared clonotypes between healthy human individuals. Naive CD8 cells were CD45RO-negative, positively selected for CCR7, excluding terminally differentiated effector memory CD45RA+ cells. TCRdb keeps only in-frame clones here, not all; method: immunoSEQ multiplex PCR. In the table there are millions of clones, about 95% of which are singletons. Trimming pared 2 bases from V and 2 bases from J, leaving 4 bases between. This CDR3 is 14 amino acids long. Per the germline V gene, CDR1 is SNHLY and CDR2 is FYNNEI. Sequenced input: naive CD8+ T cells sorted from blood. The rearrangement joins TRBV2 to TRBJ2-6; D unclear. This clonotype was obtained from a man aged 18-30 years in good health. The CDR3 DNA reads as TGTGCCAGCAGTGAACACCCTGGGGCCAACGTCCTGACTTTC. Amino acids: CASSEHPGANVLTF.